This entry features one TCR beta chain sequence. Its antigen is undetermined. The data belong to a study of early T cells in non-severe SARS-CoV-2 infection. Whole-study context: Bulk RNA from unsorted whole blood was sequenced; chains were unpaired.

Each cDNA molecule carried a unique molecular identifier. TCRdb redid the calling of the 5' RACE reads with MiXCR, one entry per CDR3 protein. Of nearly 110,000 distinct CDR3 sequences listed, around 10% are singletons. Overall study results and limits: The VDJdb matching leaned toward anti-spike CD8 responses and overlooked private and CD4 specificities.

The CDR3 runs 15 residues. Deletions cut 6 bases from V and 8 bases from J, with 19 bases between. CDR1 MDHEN and CDR2 SYDVKM come from the germline V gene. This receptor was taken from an adult who was a healthcare worker with PCR-confirmed SARS-CoV-2 infection or an uninfected control (not recorded which). Sequencing input: whole blood. This chain uses TRBV28 with TRBJ1-4, with D possibly matching TRBD1 (6 bases). CDR3 sequence (DNA): TGTGCCAGCAGCCCCAACAGGGCGGTAGGAGAAAAACTGTTTTTT. It is translated as CASSPNRAVGEKLFF.